The T cell receptor beta chain under discussion was sequenced for a study of T-cell reconstitution after alpha-beta-depleted transplantation in children. About this clonotype itself: Its cognate antigen is unknown.

Study conclusions and caveats: At the one-year point after transplant, T-cell counts and TCRbeta diversity were found to come mostly from T cells that had been newly produced. About two months after transplant, alpha-beta T cells reportedly came from several hundred expanded graft clones.

Library preparation (for TCRbeta) was performed with unique molecular identifiers. TCRdb reprocessed the PCR reads with MiXCR, giving one entry per CDR3 protein. The data contain around 670,000 distinct CDR3 sequences, around 13% of them singletons. Material: PBMCs, obtained before TCRalphabeta/CD19-depleted stem cell transplant. The TCR comes from a girl aged 2-10 years with congenital amegakaryocytic thrombocytopenia, due to receive a stem cell transplant.

CDR3 DNA sequence: TGTGCCAGCAGCCCAAGACTAGCGGGAGGACCAGAGCAGTTCTTC. As protein: CASSPRLAGGPEQFF. This rearrangement joins TRBV3-1 to TRBJ2-1; TRBD2 agrees at 13 bases. The V gene end was trimmed by 4 bases and the J gene end by 10 bases; junction bases not matched to a gene: 7. Germline CDR1 is LGHDT and CDR2 is YNNKEL (reference sequence). The CDR3 length is 15 residues.